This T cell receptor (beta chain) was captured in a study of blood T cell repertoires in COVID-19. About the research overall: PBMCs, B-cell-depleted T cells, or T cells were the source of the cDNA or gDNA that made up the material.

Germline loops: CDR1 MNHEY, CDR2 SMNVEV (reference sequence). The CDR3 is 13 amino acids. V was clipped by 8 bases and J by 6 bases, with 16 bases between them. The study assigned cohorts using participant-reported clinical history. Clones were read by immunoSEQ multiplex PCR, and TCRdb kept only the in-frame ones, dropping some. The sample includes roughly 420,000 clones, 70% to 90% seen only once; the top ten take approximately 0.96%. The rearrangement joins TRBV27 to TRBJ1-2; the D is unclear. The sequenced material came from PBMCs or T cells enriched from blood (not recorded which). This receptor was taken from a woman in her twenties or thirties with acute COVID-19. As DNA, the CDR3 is TGTGCCAGCCACCCCTTGGGCAGCCATGGCTACACCTTC. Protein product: CASHPLGSHGYTF.